This TCR beta chain was sequenced for a study of T cells after yellow fever vaccination. TCRdb used MiXCR to reprocess the 5' RACE reads, holding one entry per CDR3 protein. The data show about 340,000 distinct CDR3 sequences, about 9.5% seen once. The V end was cut by 4 bases, the J end by 6 bases, with 11 bases between. The CDR3 is made up of 12 amino acids. Germline values: CDR1 SGHDT, CDR2 YYEEEE. Sequencing was performed on PBMCs, taken on the day of the first yellow fever vaccination. The chain carries TRBV5-6 and TRBJ2-7; D not certain. The TCR was taken from a man aged 18 to 30 who received the YFV17D yellow fever vaccine. DNA of the CDR3: TGTGCCAGCAGCCAGGACCGATTCGAGCAGTACTTC. Residues: CASSQDRFEQYF.